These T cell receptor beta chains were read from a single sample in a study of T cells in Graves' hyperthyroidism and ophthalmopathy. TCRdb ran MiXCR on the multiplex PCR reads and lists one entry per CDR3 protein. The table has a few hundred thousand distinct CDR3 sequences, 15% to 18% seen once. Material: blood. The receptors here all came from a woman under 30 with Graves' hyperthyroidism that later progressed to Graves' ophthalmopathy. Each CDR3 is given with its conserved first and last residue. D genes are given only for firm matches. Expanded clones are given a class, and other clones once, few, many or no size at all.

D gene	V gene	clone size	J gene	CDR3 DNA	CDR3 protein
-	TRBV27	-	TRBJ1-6	TGTGCCAGCAGTCCACGCCGGGGCCCTCATAATTCACCCCTCCACTTT	CASSPRRGPHNSPLHF
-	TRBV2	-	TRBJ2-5	TGTGCCACCAGCCCCTACCAAGAGACCCAGCACTTC	CATSPYQETQHF
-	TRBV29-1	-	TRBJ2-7	TGCAGCGTTGAGGGGGGTCCCTCCTACGAGCAGTACTTC	CSVEGGPSYEQYF
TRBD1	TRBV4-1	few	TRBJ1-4	TGCGCCAGCAGCCCGGGACAGCCTTATGAAAAACTGTTTTTT	CASSPGQPYEKLFF
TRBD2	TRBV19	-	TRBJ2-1	TGTGCCAGTAGCCCAGCGGGAGCCCGTTTTGAGGAGCAGTTCTTC	CASSPAGARFEEQFF
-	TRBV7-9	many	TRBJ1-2	TGTGCCAGCAGCTTAGCGGGGACGGGCCGCGGCTACACCTTC	CASSLAGTGRGYTF
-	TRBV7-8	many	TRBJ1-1	TGTGCCAGCAGCCCCCAGGTTACTCCAAGGGGGACTGAAGCTTTCTTT	CASSPQVTPRGTEAFF
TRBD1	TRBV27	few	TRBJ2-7	TGTGCCAGCAGTTTGGGACAGGCACACGAGCAGTACTTC	CASSLGQAHEQYF
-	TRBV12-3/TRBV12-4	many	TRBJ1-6	TGTGCCAGCAGTTTTAAGGCTTCGAATTCACCCCTCCACTTT	CASSFKASNSPLHF
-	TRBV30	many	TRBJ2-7	TGTGCCTGGAGTGTGATCTCTAGGAGTACCTACGAGCAGTACTTC	CAWSVISRSTYEQYF
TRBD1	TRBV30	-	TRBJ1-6	TGTGCCTCTCGACAGGGTGGTAGCTCCTATAATTCACCCCTCCACTTT	CASRQGGSSYNSPLHF
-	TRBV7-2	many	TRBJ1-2	TGTGCCAGCAGCGCGGGGGTTGGACCGGGGCACTATGGCTACACCTTC	CASSAGVGPGHYGYTF
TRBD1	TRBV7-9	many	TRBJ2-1	TGTGCCAGCAGCTTCGGACAGGGTCGGCAGTTCTTC	CASSFGQGRQFF
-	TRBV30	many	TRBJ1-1	TGTGCCTGGAGTGTACTGAACACTGAAGCTTTCTTT	CAWSVLNTEAFF
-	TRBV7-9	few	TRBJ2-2	TGTGCCAGCAGCCCCTACATAAACGCGAACACCGGGGAGCTGTTTTTT	CASSPYINANTGELFF
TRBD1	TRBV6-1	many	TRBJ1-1	TGTGCCAGCAGTGACCCCGGGCGGACAGGGAACACTGAAGCTTTCTTT	CASSDPGRTGNTEAFF
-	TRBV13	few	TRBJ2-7	TGTGCCAGCAGCTTAGCAGGGTCCCCCTACGAGCAGTACTTC	CASSLAGSPYEQYF
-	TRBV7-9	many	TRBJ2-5	TGTGCCAGCAGCTTAGGCACACAAGAGACCCAGTACTTC	CASSLGTQETQYF
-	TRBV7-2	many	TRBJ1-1	TGTGCCAGCAGCTTAGCTGGCAGGCGTTTCACTGAAGCTTTCTTT	CASSLAGRRFTEAFF
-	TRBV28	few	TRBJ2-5	TGTGCCAGCAGTTTGGCACTGACCTCACAAGAGACCCAGTACTTC	CASSLALTSQETQYF
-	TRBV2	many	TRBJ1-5	TGTGCCAGCAGCGTACAAGGGCTTTTCAATCAGCCCCAGCATTTT	CASSVQGLFNQPQHF
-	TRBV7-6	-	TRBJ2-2	TGTGCCAGCGGATCCAGGGTTGTTGGCGGGGAGCTGTTTTTT	CASGSRVVGGELFF
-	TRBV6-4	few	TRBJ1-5	TGTGCCAGCAGTGACTCTGATAGTGGGCCTAGCAATCAGCCCCAGCATTTT	CASSDSDSGPSNQPQHF
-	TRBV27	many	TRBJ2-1	TGTGCCAGCAGTTTCAAGGGCGGATCCTCTAATGAGCAGTTCTTC	CASSFKGGSSNEQFF
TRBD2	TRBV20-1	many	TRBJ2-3	TGCAGTGCTAAACGGGGGGAACTAGGTGGGGCAGATACGCAGTATTTT	CSAKRGELGGADTQYF
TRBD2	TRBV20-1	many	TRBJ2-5	TGCAGTGTTTCTAGCGGGGGGCGGAGAAGGGAGACCCAGTACTTC	CSVSSGGRRRETQYF
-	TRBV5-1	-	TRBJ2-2	TGCGCCAGCAGCTTCCAAGACCCAAACACCGGGGAGCTGTTTTTT	CASSFQDPNTGELFF
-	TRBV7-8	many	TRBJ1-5	TGTGCCAGCAGCTTAACTTCCACGGATCAGCCCCAGCATTTT	CASSLTSTDQPQHF
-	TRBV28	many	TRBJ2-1	TGTGCCAGCAGTTTATCCATAGACTTGGAGCAGTTCTTC	CASSLSIDLEQFF
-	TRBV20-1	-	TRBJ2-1	TGCAGTGCTAGCTCCCTTGGGTTCTCAACCAGCTCCTACAATGAGCAGTTCTTC	CSASSLGFSTSSYNEQFF
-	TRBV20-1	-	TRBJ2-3	TGCAGTGCGAAACGGACCTACACAGATACGCAGTATTTT	CSAKRTYTDTQYF